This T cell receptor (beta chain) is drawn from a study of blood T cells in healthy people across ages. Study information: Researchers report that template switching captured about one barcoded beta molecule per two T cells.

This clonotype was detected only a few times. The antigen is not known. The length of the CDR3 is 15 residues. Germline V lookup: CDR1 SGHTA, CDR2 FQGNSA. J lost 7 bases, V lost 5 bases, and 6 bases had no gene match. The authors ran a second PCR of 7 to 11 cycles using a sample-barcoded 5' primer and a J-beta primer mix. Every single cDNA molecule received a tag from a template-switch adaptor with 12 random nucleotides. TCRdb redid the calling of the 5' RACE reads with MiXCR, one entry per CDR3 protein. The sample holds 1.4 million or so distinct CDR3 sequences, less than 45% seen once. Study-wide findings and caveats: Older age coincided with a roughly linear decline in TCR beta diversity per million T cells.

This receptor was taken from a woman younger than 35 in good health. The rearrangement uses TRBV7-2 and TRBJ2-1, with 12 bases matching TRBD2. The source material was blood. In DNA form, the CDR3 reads TGTGCCAGCAGCGGGCTAGCGGGAGGGCGAAATGAGCAGTTCTTC. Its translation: CASSGLAGGRNEQFF. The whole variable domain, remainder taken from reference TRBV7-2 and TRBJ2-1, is GAGVSQSPSNKVTEKGKDVELRCDPISGHTALYWYRQSLGQGLEFLIYFQGNSAPDKSGLPSDRFSAERTGGSVSTLTIQRTQQEDSAVYLCASSGLAGGRNEQFFGPGTRLTVL.